This paragraph reports one T cell receptor (beta chain). This specimen belongs to a study of technical replicates of blood from several donors. CDR1 is MDHEN and CDR2 is SYDVKM in the germline V gene. Between the trimmed V and J ends, which lost 4 bases and 7 bases, there was a span of 14 bases. This CDR3 is 14 amino acids long. This table comes from immunoSEQ multiplex PCR, and its TCRdb copy is limited to in-frame clones, with some not included. In the table there are some 89,000 clones, about 95% of which are singletons. Sample: T cells isolated from PBMCs. The source is a human donor in good health. V and J are TRBV28 and TRBJ1-5; D gene uncertain. This chain's CDR3 is CASSSLKGGQPQHF. CDR3 sequence (DNA): TGTGCCAGCAGTTCCCTAAAAGGAGGGCAGCCCCAGCATTTT.